The entry below describes one T cell receptor beta chain. Regarding treatment: oral pan-JAK inhibitor, 5-10 mg twice daily. The data are from a study of CD8+ T cells in alopecia areata. Investigators isolated RNA and reverse transcribed it into cDNA to act as the sequencing template. Assay: immunoSEQ multiplex PCR; the TCRdb copy retains only in-frame clones and omits some. The sample has about 99,000 clones, over 75% seen once. The sample consisted of CD8+ T cells sorted from blood, taken at roughly week 30, from a patient treated with tofacitinib. This TCR was sampled from a human donor with alopecia areata.

CDR3 loop: CASSLGGALSDTQYF. The CDR3 coding sequence is TGTGCCAGCAGCCTCGGGGGGGCCTTGTCAGATACGCAGTATTTT. The V call is TRBV11-2, the J call TRBJ2-3, with 8 positions matching TRBD2. V lost 5 bases and J lost 4; bases outside the gene matches: 8. The germline V gene has CDR1 SGHAT and CDR2 FQNNGV. The CDR3 consists of 15 residues.